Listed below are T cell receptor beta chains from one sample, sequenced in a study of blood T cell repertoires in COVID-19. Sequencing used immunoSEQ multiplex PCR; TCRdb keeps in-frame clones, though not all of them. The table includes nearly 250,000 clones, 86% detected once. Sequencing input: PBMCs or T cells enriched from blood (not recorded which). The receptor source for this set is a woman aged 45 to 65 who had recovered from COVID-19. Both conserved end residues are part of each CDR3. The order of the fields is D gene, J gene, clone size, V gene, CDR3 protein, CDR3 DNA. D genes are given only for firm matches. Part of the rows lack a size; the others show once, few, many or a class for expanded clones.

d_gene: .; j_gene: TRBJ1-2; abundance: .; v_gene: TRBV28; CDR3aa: CASSLGGPLVYGYTF; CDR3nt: TGTGCCAGCAGCCTCGGGGGGCCGCTAGTCTATGGCTACACCTTC
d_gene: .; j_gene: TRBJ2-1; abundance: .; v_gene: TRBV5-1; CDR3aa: CASSLAPREQFF; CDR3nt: TGCGCCAGCAGCTTGGCCCCCCGGGAGCAGTTCTTC
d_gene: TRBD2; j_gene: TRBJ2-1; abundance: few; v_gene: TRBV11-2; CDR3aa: CASSQGPGLASYNEQFF; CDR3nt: TGTGCCAGCAGCCAAGGCCCGGGACTAGCCTCCTACAATGAGCAGTTCTTC
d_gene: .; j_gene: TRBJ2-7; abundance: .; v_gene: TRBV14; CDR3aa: CASSIGSPYEQYF; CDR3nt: TGTGCCAGTTCAATCGGGAGTCCCTACGAGCAGTACTTC
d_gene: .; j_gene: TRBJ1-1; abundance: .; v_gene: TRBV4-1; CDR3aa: CASSPTEGRGAFF; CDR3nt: TGCGCCAGCAGCCCAACGGAGGGGCGAGGGGCTTTCTTT
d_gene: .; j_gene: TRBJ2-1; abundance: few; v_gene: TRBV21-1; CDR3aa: CASSPRGAGETNEQFF; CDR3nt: TGTGCCAGCAGCCCTCGAGGAGCGGGAGAAACAAATGAGCAGTTCTTC
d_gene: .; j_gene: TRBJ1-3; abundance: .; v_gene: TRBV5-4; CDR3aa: CASRDIGLGNTIYF; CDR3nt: TGTGCCAGCAGGGACATCGGTCTCGGAAACACCATATATTTT
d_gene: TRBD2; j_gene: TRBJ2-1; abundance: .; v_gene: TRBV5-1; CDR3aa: CASSLVSGRPYNEQFF; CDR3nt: TGCGCCAGCAGCTTGGTTAGCGGGAGGCCTTACAATGAGCAGTTCTTC
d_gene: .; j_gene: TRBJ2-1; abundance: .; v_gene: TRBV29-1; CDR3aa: CSVVGEGEQFF; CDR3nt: TGCAGCGTTGTAGGGGAAGGCGAGCAGTTCTTC
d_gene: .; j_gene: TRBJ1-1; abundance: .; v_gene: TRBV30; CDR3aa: CAWSPGSRTEAFF; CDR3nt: TGTGCCTGGAGTCCGGGGAGTAGGACTGAAGCTTTCTTT
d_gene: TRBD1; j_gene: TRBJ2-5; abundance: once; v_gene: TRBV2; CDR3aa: CASSEGTGAVETQYF; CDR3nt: TGTGCCAGCAGTGAGGGGACAGGGGCTGTGGAGACCCAGTACTTC
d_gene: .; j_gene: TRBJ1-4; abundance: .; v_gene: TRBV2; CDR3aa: CASSRRGGLGEKLFF; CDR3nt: TGTGCCAGCAGCCGAAGGGGGGGGCTGGGAGAAAAACTGTTTTTT
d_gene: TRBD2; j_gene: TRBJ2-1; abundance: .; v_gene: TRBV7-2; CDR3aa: CASSFSGLAFAALWFF; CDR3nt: TGTGCCAGCAGCTTCTCAGGACTAGCGTTCGCTGCCCTGTGGTTCTTC
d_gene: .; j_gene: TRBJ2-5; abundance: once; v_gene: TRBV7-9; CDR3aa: CASSLSRETQYF; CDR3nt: TGTGCCAGCAGCTTAAGTCGGGAGACCCAGTACTTC
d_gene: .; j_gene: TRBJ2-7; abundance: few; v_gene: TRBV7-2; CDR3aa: CASSLPPSYEQYF; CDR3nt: TGTGCCAGCAGCCTACCACCCTCCTACGAGCAGTACTTC
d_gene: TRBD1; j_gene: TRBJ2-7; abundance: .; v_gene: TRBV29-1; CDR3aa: CSVAGTGNGGEQYF; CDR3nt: TGCAGCGTTGCCGGGACAGGAAACGGAGGGGAGCAGTACTTC
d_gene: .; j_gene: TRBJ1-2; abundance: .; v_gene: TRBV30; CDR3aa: CAWTSQGSYGYTF; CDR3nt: TGTGCCTGGACCTCACAGGGATCCTATGGCTACACCTTC
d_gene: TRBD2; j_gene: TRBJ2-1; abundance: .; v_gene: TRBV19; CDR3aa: CASSRLAGVNEQFF; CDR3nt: TGTGCCAGTAGTAGGCTAGCGGGGGTCAATGAGCAGTTCTTC
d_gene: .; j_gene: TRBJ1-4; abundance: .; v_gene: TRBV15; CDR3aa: CATSRDPGKGEKLFF; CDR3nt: TGTGCCACCAGCAGAGATCCAGGGAAGGGTGAAAAACTGTTTTTT
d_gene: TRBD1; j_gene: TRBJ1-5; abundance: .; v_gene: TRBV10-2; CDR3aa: CASRVDRVGNQPQHF; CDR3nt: TGCGCCAGCAGAGTCGACAGGGTGGGCAATCAGCCCCAGCATTTT
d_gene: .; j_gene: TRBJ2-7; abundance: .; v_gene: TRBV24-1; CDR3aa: CATSDPLTSYEQYF; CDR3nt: TGTGCCACCAGTGATCCTCTGACTTCCTACGAGCAGTACTTC
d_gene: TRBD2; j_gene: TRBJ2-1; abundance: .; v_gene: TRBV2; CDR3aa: CASSRRTSGTNEQFF; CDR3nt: TGTGCCAGCAGCCGCAGGACTAGCGGGACTAATGAGCAGTTCTTC
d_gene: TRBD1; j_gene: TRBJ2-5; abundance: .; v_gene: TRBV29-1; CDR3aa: CSMTGSRIEETQYF; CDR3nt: TGCAGCATGACAGGGTCTAGGATAGAAGAGACCCAGTACTTC
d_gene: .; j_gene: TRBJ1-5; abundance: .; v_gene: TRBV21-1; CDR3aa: CASPGYGYIGQPQHF; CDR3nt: TGTGCCAGCCCGGGGTACGGGTATATCGGTCAGCCCCAGCATTTT
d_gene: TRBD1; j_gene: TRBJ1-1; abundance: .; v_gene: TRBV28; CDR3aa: CASRGQGTRSEAFF; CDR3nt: TGTGCCAGCAGGGGACAGGGGACGCGGTCTGAAGCTTTCTTT
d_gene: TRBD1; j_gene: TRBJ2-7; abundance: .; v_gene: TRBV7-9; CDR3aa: CASSTTGRYEQYF; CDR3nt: TGTGCCAGCAGCACGACAGGGCGCTACGAGCAGTACTTC
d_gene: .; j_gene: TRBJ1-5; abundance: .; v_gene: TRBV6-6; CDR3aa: CASTLEARGQPQHF; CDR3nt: TGTGCCAGCACCCTCGAGGCGCGTGGGCAGCCCCAGCATTTT
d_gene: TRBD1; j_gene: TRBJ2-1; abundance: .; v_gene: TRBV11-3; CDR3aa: CASSQRQGAQNEQFF; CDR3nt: TGTGCCAGCAGCCAAAGACAGGGGGCTCAGAATGAGCAGTTCTTC
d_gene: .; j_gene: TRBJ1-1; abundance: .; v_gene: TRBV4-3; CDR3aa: CASSQGRSTEAFF; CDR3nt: TGCGCCAGCAGCCAAGGTAGAAGCACTGAAGCTTTCTTT
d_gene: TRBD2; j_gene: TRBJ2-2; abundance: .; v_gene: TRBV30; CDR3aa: CAWTKPGGFFTGELFF; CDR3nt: TGTGCCTGGACCAAACCGGGGGGTTTTTTCACCGGGGAGCTGTTTTTT
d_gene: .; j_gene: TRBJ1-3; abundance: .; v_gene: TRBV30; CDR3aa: CAWSDAGRNTIYF; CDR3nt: TGTGCCTGGAGTGACGCAGGGAGGAACACCATATATTTT
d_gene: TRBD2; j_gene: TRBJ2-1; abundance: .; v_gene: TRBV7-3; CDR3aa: CASSLGTSGSNEQFF; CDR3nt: TGTGCCAGCAGCCTCGGGACTAGCGGGAGTAATGAGCAGTTCTTC
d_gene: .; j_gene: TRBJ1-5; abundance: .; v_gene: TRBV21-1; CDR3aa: CASSKTEGRCDQPQHF; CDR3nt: TGTGCCAGCAGCAAAACGGAGGGAAGATGCGATCAGCCCCAGCATTTT
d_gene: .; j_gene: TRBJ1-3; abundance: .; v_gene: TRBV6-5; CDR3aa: CASSTTPQGTRTIYF; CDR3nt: TGTGCCAGCAGCACTACGCCCCAGGGTACCCGTACCATATATTTT
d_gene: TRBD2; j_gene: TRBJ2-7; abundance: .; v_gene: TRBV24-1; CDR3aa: CATSEAGTSSEQYF; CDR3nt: TGTGCCACCAGTGAGGCCGGGACTAGCAGCGAGCAGTACTTC
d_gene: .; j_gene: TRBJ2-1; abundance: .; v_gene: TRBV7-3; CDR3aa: CASSPSGGFNEQFF; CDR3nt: TGTGCCAGCAGCCCCTCCGGCGGGTTCAATGAGCAGTTCTTC
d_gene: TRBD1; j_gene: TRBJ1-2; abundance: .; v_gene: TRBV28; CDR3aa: CASSLGTGIYGYTF; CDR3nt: TGTGCCAGCAGTCTCGGGACAGGGATCTATGGCTACACCTTC
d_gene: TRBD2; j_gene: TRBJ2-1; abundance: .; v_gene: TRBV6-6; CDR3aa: CASSPLLAGEHEINEQFF; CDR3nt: TGTGCCAGCAGTCCCTTACTAGCGGGCGAACATGAAATCAATGAGCAGTTCTTC
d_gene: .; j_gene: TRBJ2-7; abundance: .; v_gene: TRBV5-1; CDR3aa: CASSATGLGEQYF; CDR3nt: TGCGCCAGCAGCGCCACAGGGTTGGGTGAGCAGTACTTC
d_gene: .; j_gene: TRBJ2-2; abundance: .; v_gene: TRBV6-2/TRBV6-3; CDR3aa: CASSYSGRPSPGELFF; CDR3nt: TGTGCCAGCAGTTACTCTGGCAGGCCTTCACCCGGGGAGCTGTTTTTT